This T cell receptor (beta chain) appears in the sequencing data of a study of sequential checkpoint blockade in melanoma. The table came from immunoSEQ multiplex PCR; TCRdb's copy has only in-frame clones and leaves some out. The top ten clones hold roughly 12% of a sample with 35,000 to 40,000 clones, around 86% of them seen once. Germline V lookup: CDR1 SNHLY, CDR2 FYNNEI. V trimming: 6 bases; J trimming: 2 bases; junction bases outside the gene matches: 16. The CDR3 contains 18 residues. This sample's treatment: randomized to nivolumab then ipilimumab (arm A) or the reverse (arm B). The chain carries TRBV2 and TRBJ2-5, with 9 nucleotides matching TRBD1. Sequenced here: CD8+ T cells sorted from blood (inferred from file names), sampled from a patient given nivolumab and ipilimumab in sequence. The clonotype was recovered from a human donor with melanoma. The CDR3 coding sequence is TGTGCCAGCAGAGGGAAGCCCCCGGACAGGGGACTTCAAGAGACCCAGTACTTC. This encodes CASRGKPPDRGLQETQYF. Together with reference TRBV2 and TRBJ2-5, the CDR3 gives the full variable domain: EPEVTQTPSHQVTQMGQEVILRCVPISNHLYFYWYRQILGQKVEFLVSFYNNEISEKSEIFDDQFSVERPDGSNFTLKIRSTKLEDSAMYFCASRGKPPDRGLQETQYFGPGTRLLVL.